The clone carrying this TCR beta chain was seen just once. What it recognizes is unknown. The data stem from a study of shared clonotypes between healthy human individuals. Study-wide points: Rarefaction indicated that sorted-subset sequencing remained incomplete although depth was large. Only blood was sampled, and tissue TCR repertoires likely differ from blood ones.

Only in-frame clones appear in the TCRdb table, and some are missing; sequencing was by immunoSEQ multiplex PCR. The sample has around 330,000 clones, less than 85% seen once. Sequencing used memory CD4+ T cells sorted from blood. The subset is: CD45RA-negative fraction. The TCR comes from a man between 25 and 39 years old in good health.

The CDR3 loop is CATGGEGRTDTQYF. CDR3 coding DNA: TGTGCCACCGGGGGTGAGGGCAGGACAGATACGCAGTATTTT. The chain is built from TRBV7-9 and TRBJ2-3, with a tentative D call TRBD2 (6 bases). This CDR3 has 14 residues. Germline V gene data show CDR1 as SEHNR and CDR2 as FQNEAQ (reference sequence). Trimming took 10 bases from V and 3 from J, leaving 17 bases between them. Combining the CDR3 with reference TRBV7-9 and TRBJ2-3 gives the whole variable domain DTGVSQNPRHKITKRGQNVTFRCDPISEHNRLYWYRQTLGQGPEFLTYFQNEAQLEKSRLLSDRFSAERPKGSFSTLEIQRTEQGDSAMYLCATGGEGRTDTQYFGPGTRLTVL.